Each of the 24 T cell receptor beta chains below was sequenced from the same sample in a study of shared clonotypes between healthy human individuals. Libraries were prepared by immunoSEQ multiplex PCR; TCRdb keeps only in-frame clonotypes and omits some of them. The sample carries under 1,100,000 clones, 75% to 85% recorded once. Source material: memory CD4+ T cells from PBMCs. Described subset: CD45RA-negative fraction. Receptors were obtained from a man younger than 30 in good health. Some clones in this sample may be carry-over from other donors' samples.

The chain carries TRBV2 and TRBJ2-2; 10 bases agree with TRBD2. The CDR3 covers 17 residues. V was pared by 2 bases and J by 7 bases, with 10 bases of the junction left unmatched. The germline V gene encodes CDR1 SNHLY and CDR2 FYNNEI. The CDR3 region is CASSERASGRADGELFF. The CDR3 nucleotides are TGTGCCAGCAGTGAACGGGCCAGCGGGAGGGCCGACGGGGAGCTGTTTTTT.

This clone has more than one count but fewer than ten. The J gene is TRBJ1-1, the V gene TRBV2; weak D call: TRBD1 (6 bases). The V and J ends lost 5 bases and 2 bases respectively, with 9 bases between them. This CDR3 region has 13 residues. Looked up from germline, CDR1 is SNHLY and CDR2 is FYNNEI. In DNA, the CDR3 is TGTGCCAGCAGTTTGGACAGTAACACTGAAGCTTTCTTT. Translating it yields CASSLDSNTEAFF.

The rearrangement joins TRBV19 to TRBJ1-5, with D uncertain. Per germline, CDR1 LNHDA and CDR2 SQIVND (reference sequence). The CDR3 length is 13 residues. V was clipped by 1 base and J by 8 bases, with 9 bases between them. CDR3 in amino acids: CASSIGMAEPQHF. Here the CDR3 DNA reads TGTGCCAGTAGTATAGGGATGGCCGAGCCCCAGCATTTT.

This clone was recorded many times. The CDR3 DNA reads TGCGCCAGCAGCTTGAGGACTAGCCAAGAGACCCAGTACTTC. Its translation is CASSLRTSQETQYF. The rearrangement links TRBV5-1 to TRBJ2-5; 7 bases fit TRBD2. Trimming at V came to 1 base and at J to 1 base, leaving 1 base not matched to a gene. This CDR3 comprises 14 residues. The germline V gene encodes CDR1 SGHRS and CDR2 YFSETQ.

The rearrangement links TRBV19 to TRBJ2-3; unclear D gene. CDR1 is LNHDA and CDR2 is SQIVND in the germline V gene (reference sequence). Trimming left V 4 bases short and J 2 bases short, with 13 bases between. The CDR3 is 15 amino acids. The CDR3: CASSTRPGYTDTQYF. CDR3 sequence (DNA): TGTGCCAGTAGTACCCGACCGGGTTACACAGATACGCAGTATTTT.

The rearrangement joins TRBV11-2 to TRBJ2-7; D perhaps matches TRBD2 (5 bases). CDR1 is SGHAT and CDR2 is FQNNGV in the germline V gene. Deletions cut 1 base from V and 2 bases from J, with 9 bases between. The CDR3 is made up of 14 amino acids. The CDR3 sequence: CASSLGNGAYEQYF. For the CDR3, the DNA is TGTGCCAGCAGCTTAGGAAACGGGGCCTACGAGCAGTACTTC.

The CDR3 sequence: CASSPGTGGGNEQFF. CDR3 nucleotides: TGCGCCAGCAGCCCCGGGACAGGGGGAGGCAATGAGCAGTTCTTC. The chain recombines TRBV5-1 with TRBJ2-1; 11 nucleotides align to TRBD1. J lost 6 bases, V lost 4 bases, and 6 bases had no gene match. Germline V lookup: CDR1 SGHRS, CDR2 YFSETQ. CDR3 length: 15 amino acids.

This chain links TRBV14 with TRBJ2-7; 15 nucleotides line up with TRBD2. The CDR3 contains 15 residues. J lost 11 bases, V lost 4 bases, and 9 bases had no gene match. Germline values: CDR1 SGHDN, CDR2 FVKESK. DNA of the CDR3: TGTGCCAGCAGCCGCGGGACTAGCGGGAGGCCCAAGGAGTACTTC. Amino acid sequence: CASSRGTSGRPKEYF. The full variable domain, with the rest looked up from reference TRBV14 and TRBJ2-7, is EAGVTQFPSHSVIEKGQTVTLRCDPISGHDNLYWYRRVMGKEIKFLLHFVKESKQDESGMPNNRFLAERTGGTYSTLKVQPAELEDSGVYFCASSRGTSGRPKEYFGPGTRLTVT.

This chain uses TRBV7-9 with TRBJ2-7; D perhaps matches TRBD1 (6 bases). Germline V gene sequence: CDR1 SEHNR, CDR2 FQNEAQ (reference sequence). The V and J ends lost 1 base and 3 bases respectively, with 10 bases between them. This CDR3 region has 14 residues. As DNA, the CDR3 is TGTGCCAGCAGCTTAGGAGGGGGTTTCTACGAGCAGTACTTC. As protein: CASSLGGGFYEQYF. Full variable domain (missing parts from reference TRBV7-9 and TRBJ2-7): DTGVSQNPRHKITKRGQNVTFRCDPISEHNRLYWYRQTLGQGPEFLTYFQNEAQLEKSRLLSDRFSAERPKGSFSTLEIQRTEQGDSAMYLCASSLGGGFYEQYFGPGTRLTVT.

The chain joins TRBV5-1 to TRBJ2-1; TRBD2 is a possible D gene (6 bases). CDR3 size: 15 residues. The germline CDR1 and CDR2 sequences are SGHRS and YFSETQ. V was shortened by 4 bases and J by 7 bases, with 18 bases between the two germline ends. The CDR3 is CASSPGLQGRNEQFF. The CDR3 DNA is TGCGCCAGCAGCCCGGGACTCCAAGGAAGGAATGAGCAGTTCTTC.

The chain couples TRBV9 to TRBJ2-1; D call uncertain. CDR1 is SGDLS and CDR2 is YYNGEE in the germline V gene. Trimming left V 2 bases short and J 5 bases short, with 8 bases between. This CDR3 is built from 13 residues. The CDR3 sequence is CASSVSTDNEQFF. Here the CDR3 DNA reads TGTGCCAGCAGCGTGTCGACTGACAATGAGCAGTTCTTC. Based on the CDR3 plus reference TRBV9 and TRBJ2-1, the full variable domain is DSGVTQTPKHLITATGQRVTLRCSPRSGDLSVYWYQQSLDQGLQFLIQYYNGEERAKGNILERFSAQQFPDLHSELNLSSLELGDSALYFCASSVSTDNEQFFGPGTRLTVL.

This clone was detected once. The chain carries TRBV28 and TRBJ1-5, with TRBD1 matching over 9 bases. The trim removed 7 bases at V and 3 bases at J, leaving 13 bases unmatched. This CDR3 contains 17 residues. Germline-derived CDR1 and CDR2 are MDHEN and SYDVKM. The CDR3 DNA sequence: TGTGCCAGCACCATGGTGGGGACAGGGAAATACAATCAGCCCCAGCATTTT. This codes for CASTMVGTGKYNQPQHF.

This chain connects TRBV7-8 to TRBJ2-2, with D possibly matching TRBD2 (5 bases). The V gene's germline CDR1 is SGHVS and CDR2 FQNEAQ. Trimming pared 1 base from V and 6 bases from J, leaving 15 bases between. This CDR3 has 16 residues. CDR3 sequence (DNA): TGTGCCAGCAGCTTAGGGTGGGGAGTGGGTGCCGGGGAGCTGTTTTTT. It yields the protein CASSLGWGVGAGELFF.

The chain uses TRBV5-1 and TRBJ1-1; D is unclear. Germline CDR1 reads SGHRS; CDR2 reads YFSETQ. The CDR3 is 15 amino acids. The germline V and J ends were trimmed by 0 bases and 7 bases, with 16 bases remaining between them. The CDR3 sequence is CASSLDLEGFNEAFF. The CDR3 coding sequence is TGCGCCAGCAGCTTGGATTTAGAGGGATTCAATGAAGCTTTCTTT. Full variable domain (remainder filled in from reference TRBV5-1 and TRBJ1-1): KAGVTQTPRYLIKTRGQQVTLSCSPISGHRSVSWYQQTPGQGLQFLFEYFSETQRNKGNFPGRFSGRQFSNSRSEMNVSTLELGDSALYLCASSLDLEGFNEAFFGQGTRLTVV.

The chain is built from TRBV2 and TRBJ1-3; D ambiguous. V lost 1 base, J lost 0 bases, and 7 bases lay in between. This CDR3 has 15 residues. Germline-derived CDR1 and CDR2 are SNHLY and FYNNEI. DNA for the CDR3: TGTGCCAGCAGTGAAGTTAGAACCTCTGGAAACACCATATATTTT. Encoded protein: CASSEVRTSGNTIYF. Combining the CDR3 with reference TRBV2 and TRBJ1-3 gives the whole variable domain EPEVTQTPSHQVTQMGQEVILRCVPISNHLYFYWYRQILGQKVEFLVSFYNNEISEKSEIFDDQFSVERPDGSNFTLKIRSTKLEDSAMYFCASSEVRTSGNTIYFGEGSWLTVV.

The chain combines TRBV5-4 with TRBJ1-2, with D unclear. V was shortened by 1 base and J by 4 bases, with 8 bases between the two germline ends. This CDR3 contains 13 residues. Germline CDR1 SGHNT, CDR2 YYREEE (reference sequence). CDR3 protein: CASSLYSVYGYTF. The CDR3 DNA sequence: TGTGCCAGCAGCTTGTACAGCGTCTATGGCTACACCTTC.

The chain employs TRBV19 and TRBJ2-4; weak D call: TRBD1 (6 bases). The CDR3 has 15 residues. V lost 1 base, J lost 4 bases, and 11 bases lay in between. Per the germline V gene, CDR1 is LNHDA and CDR2 is SQIVND (reference sequence). CDR3 nucleotides: TGTGCCAGTAGTATAGTCTGGCAGGGGAAAAACATTCAGTACTTC. Its protein is CASSIVWQGKNIQYF.

The chain is built from TRBV7-9 and TRBJ2-1, with D maybe TRBD2 (6 bases). The CDR3 is made up of 15 amino acids. With 1 base removed from V and 5 bases from J, the gap between germline ends came to 12 bases. Germline V lookup: CDR1 SEHNR, CDR2 FQNEAQ (reference sequence). The CDR3 nucleotides read TGTGCCAGCAGCTTAGGTTCCGGGAGCCACAATGAGCAGTTCTTC. This encodes CASSLGSGSHNEQFF.

This rearrangement joins TRBV4-2 to TRBJ2-1; 12 bases are a match to TRBD2. CDR1 is LGHNA, CDR2 YNFKEQ, per germline. The J segment lost 6 bases and the V segment lost 0 bases, leaving 3 bases of the junction unmatched. There are 16 residues in the CDR3. The CDR3 nucleotides read TGTGCCAGCAGCCAAGAGCCGGGACTAGCGGGCAATGAGCAGTTCTTC. Protein: CASSQEPGLAGNEQFF.

This clone was found once. The chain combines TRBV4-3 with TRBJ2-3; D unresolved. V shed 1 base and J shed 6 bases, with 8 bases lying between them. Germline CDR1 reads LGHNA; CDR2 reads YSLEER. The CDR3 is made up of 13 amino acids. The CDR3 DNA follows: TGCGCCAGCAGCCAAGCTATTCCCGATACGCAGTATTTT. The encoded protein is CASSQAIPDTQYF.

A few counts support this clone. Other DNA sequences from this sample encode an identical CDR3 as well. The J gene is TRBJ2-1, the V gene TRBV7-3; 12 bases line up with TRBD2. The V segment lost 4 bases and the J segment 6 bases; nucleotides outside the gene matches: 1. The CDR3 is 14 residues long. Germline lookup yields CDR1 SGHTA and CDR2 FQGTGA. The CDR3 DNA reads TGTGCCAGCAGCTCGACTAGCGGGAGCAATGAGCAGTTCTTC. This translates into CASSSTSGSNEQFF.

V and J are TRBV10-2 and TRBJ2-7, with D possibly TRBD2 on 5 matching bases. The ends were cut back, 7 bases at V and 2 bases at J, with 21 bases in the middle. This CDR3 has 16 residues. Germline values: CDR1 WSHSY, CDR2 SAAADI. The CDR3 DNA reads as TGCGCCAGCATACTCAACATGGGCGGGCTAGCCTACGAGCAGTACTTC. This encodes CASILNMGGLAYEQYF.

A few counts support this clone. This chain's CDR3 is CASSLDPGAGRTRETQYF. The CDR3 nucleotides are TGTGCCAGCAGCTTAGACCCCGGCGCGGGAAGGACGCGTGAGACCCAGTACTTC. V usage is TRBV7-2 and J usage is TRBJ2-5, with a possible D match to TRBD2 (6 bases). The germline V gene encodes CDR1 SGHTA and CDR2 FQGNSA. V was clipped by 1 base and J by 5 bases, with 23 bases between them. The CDR3 has 18 residues.

This clone was counted ten times or more. Other DNA variants within this sample encode the same CDR3. The chain carries TRBV30 and TRBJ1-2; 8 positions match TRBD1. The CDR3 totals 13 residues. Germline loops: CDR1 GTSNPN, CDR2 SVGIG (reference sequence). V was clipped by 4 bases and J by 4 bases; unmatched bases: 5. CDR3 sequence: CAWIRDRPYGYTF. CDR3 DNA: TGTGCCTGGATAAGGGACAGGCCCTATGGCTACACCTTC. The entire variable domain, with the rest obtained from reference TRBV30 and TRBJ1-2, is as follows: SQTIHQWPATLVQPVGSPLSLECTVEGTSNPNLYWYRQAAGRGLQLLFYSVGIGQISSEVPQNLSASRPQDRQFILSSKKLLLSDSGFYLCAWIRDRPYGYTFGSGTRLTVV.